Below are 17 T cell receptor beta chains sequenced from a single sample in a study of T cells after posttransplantation cyclophosphamide. The method was immunoSEQ multiplex PCR; TCRdb's version includes in-frame clones alone and lacks a portion of them. The repertoire consists of about 24,000 clones, none detected only once. The sequencing input was PBMCs. The receptors shown here come from a woman aged 50 to 60 in good health, CMV-negative, and a related stem cell transplant donor.

This clone was seen many times. V usage is TRBV21-1 and J usage is TRBJ1-3. TRBV21-1 is deemed a pseudogene. The length of the CDR3 is 14 residues. CDR3 sequence reads: CASSKVRYGNTIYF. The CDR3 region has the DNA TGTGCCAGCAGCAAAGTACGGTACGGAAACACCATATATTTT.

This clone was detected ten times or more. This sequence joins TRBV5-6 and TRBJ2-7; 8 positions match TRBD1. Germline V gene sequence: CDR1 SGHDT, CDR2 YYEEEE. Losses at the gene ends were 0 bases for V and 3 bases for J; bases not matched to a gene: 8. The CDR3 totals 16 residues. The CDR3 nucleotides read TGTGCCAGCAGCTTGGGCCGGGACAGGTGGATCTACGAGCAGTACTTC. It translates to CASSLGRDRWIYEQYF.

This clone was recorded many times. The CDR3 DNA follows: TGTGCCAGCACAATCAGGGGTGGCGAAACTGAAGCTTTCTTT. Translating gives CASTIRGGETEAFF. This rearrangement joins TRBV28 to TRBJ1-1, with D tentatively TRBD1 (6 bases). V was pared by 7 bases and J by 5 bases, with 17 bases between. The CDR3 sequence is 14 residues long. Germline lookup yields CDR1 MDHEN and CDR2 SYDVKM.

This clone has at least ten counts. The CDR3 coding sequence is TGTGCCTGGAGTGTTGGGGGCGGATACACTGAAGCTTTCTTT. Translating gives CAWSVGGGYTEAFF. The gene calls are TRBV30 and TRBJ1-1; D is possibly TRBD1 (6 bases). The CDR3 runs to 14 residues. Germline CDR1 reads GTSNPN; CDR2 reads SVGIG (reference sequence). Deletions cut 0 bases from V and 3 bases from J, with 11 bases between.

This clone was seen repeatedly, ten times or more. V gene TRBV6-5 combines with J gene TRBJ2-7, with D possibly TRBD2 on 6 matching bases. The CDR3 spans 14 residues. The germline V and J ends were trimmed by 6 bases and 3 bases, with 15 bases remaining between them. The V gene's germline CDR1 is MNHEY and CDR2 SVGAGI. The CDR3 here is CASSRTEGNYEQYF. CDR3 DNA sequence: TGTGCCAGCAGCCGGACGGAGGGTAACTACGAGCAGTACTTC.

This clone was detected ten times or more. The chain has TRBV7-2 and TRBJ2-7; weak D call: TRBD2 (7 bases). Germline V CDR1 and CDR2: SGHTA, FQGNSA. CDR3 length equals 15 residues. The V and J ends lost 5 bases and 1 base respectively, with 15 bases between them. In DNA form, the CDR3 reads TGTGCCAGCAGCCCCCGGGGGGCGGGATCCTACGAGCAGTACTTC. Its translation is CASSPRGAGSYEQYF.

This clone was seen many times. The chain couples TRBV7-2 to TRBJ2-7; 9 bases align to TRBD1. The CDR3 extends over 16 amino acids. CDR1 SGHTA and CDR2 FQGNSA come from the germline V gene. V trimming: 5 bases; J trimming: 4 bases; junction bases outside the gene matches: 12. Here the CDR3 DNA reads TGTGCCAGCAGCGCACCCGGGACAGGGAGCAGTTACGAGCAGTACTTC. Protein product: CASSAPGTGSSYEQYF.

At least ten counts were recorded for this clone. This sequence joins TRBV21-1 and TRBJ2-5; the tabulated D call, TRBD2, remains unverified against the DNA. TRBV21-1 is flagged as a pseudogene. This CDR3 region has 20 residues. The CDR3 here is CASSKNNVGASGVLTETQYF. CDR3 in DNA: TGTGCCAGCAGCAAAAATAACGTAGGGGCTAGCGGGGTCCTCACAGAGACCCAGTACTTC.

This clone was counted ten times or more. The chain recombines TRBV30 with TRBJ1-2, with D possibly being TRBD1 (5 bases). CDR1 is GTSNPN and CDR2 is SVGIG in the germline V gene (reference sequence). V was pared by 3 bases and J by 0 bases, with 11 bases between. This CDR3 has 14 residues. The CDR3 nucleotides are TGTGCCTGGAGCGGGCAGGGATCTAACTATGGCTACACCTTC. Translating gives CAWSGQGSNYGYTF.

Many counts were recorded for this clone. The V and J genes are TRBV28 and TRBJ1-2; D is undetermined. Trimming cost V 1 base and J 3 bases, with 12 bases left between them. The germline CDR1 and CDR2 sequences are MDHEN and SYDVKM. The CDR3 has 15 amino acids. Here the CDR3 reads CASSLFPFLYYGYTF. The CDR3 DNA is TGTGCCAGCAGTTTATTCCCCTTTCTTTACTATGGCTACACCTTC.

This clone was seen repeatedly, ten times or more. The gene calls are TRBV14 and TRBJ2-1, with D possibly being TRBD2 (7 bases). The CDR3 loop spans 16 amino acids. The germline CDR1 and CDR2 sequences are SGHDN and FVKESK. V lost 1 base, J lost 7 bases, and 17 bases lay in between. The CDR3 sequence is CASSQVAGAFVNEQFF. The DNA of the CDR3 is TGTGCCAGCAGCCAAGTCGCGGGGGCTTTTGTGAATGAGCAGTTCTTC. The entire variable domain, with the rest obtained from reference TRBV14 and TRBJ2-1, is as follows: EAGVTQFPSHSVIEKGQTVTLRCDPISGHDNLYWYRRVMGKEIKFLLHFVKESKQDESGMPNNRFLAERTGGTYSTLKVQPAELEDSGVYFCASSQVAGAFVNEQFFGPGTRLTVL.

This clone was observed many times. This chain links TRBV25-1 with TRBJ1-1; D is possibly TRBD1 (6 bases). The CDR3 consists of 13 residues. V was cut by 4 bases and J by 5 bases, with 11 bases left in between. CDR1 and CDR2 from the germline V gene are MGHDK and SYGVNS. The CDR3 loop is CASSGGGRTEAFF. DNA of the CDR3: TGTGCCAGCAGTGGAGGGGGACGAACTGAAGCTTTCTTT.

Ten or more counts support this clone. The V call is TRBV11-3, the J call TRBJ2-3; 9 positions match TRBD1. This CDR3 contains 16 residues. V lost 5 bases to trimming and J lost 1 base; unmatched junction nucleotides: 7. Germline CDR1 reads SGHNT; CDR2 reads YENEEA. In DNA, the CDR3 is TGTGCCAGCAGCACCTCCACAGGGGGCGGCACAGATACGCAGTATTTT. It encodes CASSTSTGGGTDTQYF.

The sample holds many counts of this clone. J is TRBJ1-5 and V is TRBV2, with TRBD1 matching over 7 bases. Per the germline V gene, CDR1 is SNHLY and CDR2 is FYNNEI. J lost 3 bases, V lost 5 bases, and 7 bases had no gene match. The CDR3 extends over 15 amino acids. CDR3 residues: CASSIQGVPNQPQHF. The CDR3 DNA reads TGTGCCAGCAGTATTCAGGGGGTCCCCAATCAGCCCCAGCATTTT. Full variable domain (rest looked up from reference TRBV2 and TRBJ1-5): EPEVTQTPSHQVTQMGQEVILRCVPISNHLYFYWYRQILGQKVEFLVSFYNNEISEKSEIFDDQFSVERPDGSNFTLKIRSTKLEDSAMYFCASSIQGVPNQPQHFGDGTRLSIL.

This clone was observed many times. This chain connects TRBV25-1 to TRBJ1-2; D possibly corresponds to TRBD1 (5 bases). The CDR3 loop spans 13 amino acids. The germline CDR1 and CDR2 sequences are MGHDK and SYGVNS. Trimming took 2 bases from V and 4 from J, leaving 8 bases between them. CDR3 coding DNA: TGTGCCAGCAGTGAAAGGGGTGGCTATGGCTACACCTTC. Translated, it gives CASSERGGYGYTF.

This clone was seen at least ten times. The chain recombines TRBV28 with TRBJ1-5; D remains ambiguous. The V end was cut by 6 bases, the J end by 0 bases, with 9 bases between. Per germline, CDR1 MDHEN and CDR2 SYDVKM. The CDR3 covers 14 residues. CDR3 residues: CASSLGGSNQPQHF. The CDR3 bases are TGTGCCAGCAGCCTTGGCGGTAGCAATCAGCCCCAGCATTTT.

This clone was counted at least ten times. V gene TRBV4-1 combines with J gene TRBJ2-1; D is undetermined. V lost 1 base and J 2 bases, leaving 18 bases between the germline ends. CDR3 length: 18 amino acids. Germline-derived CDR1 and CDR2 are MGHRA and YSYEKL. The CDR3 DNA is TGCGCCAGCAGCCAAGGGATTATGGGCCGAGATACCTACAATGAGCAGTTCTTC. It yields the protein CASSQGIMGRDTYNEQFF.